This T cell receptor beta chain was retrieved from a study of blood T cells in healthy people across ages. A J-beta primer mix and a sample-barcoded 5' primer were used in a second PCR of about 7 to 11 cycles. TCRdb used MiXCR to reprocess the 5' RACE reads, holding one entry per CDR3 protein. The repertoire holds roughly 700,000 distinct CDR3 sequences, about 30% seen once, with 15% in the top ten. Samples each had at least 5.5 micrograms of total RNA extracted. General study findings and limits: Underestimates were what the diversity estimates from one million T cells were considered to be.

The CDR3 totals 15 residues. V gave up 0 bases and J gave up 3 bases; unmatched junction bases: 8. CDR1 is SQVTM and CDR2 is ANQGSEA in the germline V gene. A word on this clonotype: Antigen: not known.

The receptor was derived from a woman aged 80 or older in good health. The chain uses TRBV29-1 and TRBJ2-7; the match to TRBD2 covers 7 bases. Sequencing was done on a sample of blood. CDR3 nucleotides: TGCAGCGTTGAAGATCCGCACCGGGAGGACTACGAGCAGTACTTC. It translates to CSVEDPHREDYEQYF.